Listed here are 12 T cell receptor beta chains from one sample, sequenced in a study of T cells after yellow fever vaccination. TCRdb independently ran MiXCR on the 5' RACE reads; one entry per CDR3 protein. The sample consists of about 130,000 distinct CDR3 sequences, 8% to 10% of them appearing once. The source material was CD8+ T cells sorted from PBMCs, sampled on the day of the yellow fever booster vaccination. The receptors were sampled from a man aged 18 to 29 who received the YFV17D yellow fever vaccine.

The chain has TRBV5-1 and TRBJ2-7; 10 nucleotides match TRBD2. This CDR3 contains 17 residues. Germline assignment: CDR1 SGHRS and CDR2 YFSETQ. V shed 0 bases, J shed 5 bases, and the junction held 11 bases outside the gene matches. The CDR3 DNA reads as TGCGCCAGCAGCTTGGGACCAGCGGGGGGGACAGTGGACGAGCAGTACGTC. Amino acid sequence: CASSLGPAGGTVDEQYV.

This clonotype has just a few counts. J is TRBJ1-2 and V is TRBV29-1; D is perhaps TRBD1 (5 bases). This CDR3 is 12 amino acids long. V dropped 6 bases and J dropped 4 bases, with 12 bases sitting between them. The V gene's germline CDR1 is SQVTM and CDR2 ANQGSEA. The CDR3 DNA follows: TGCAGCGTGGCCGGGACCGTCTATGGCTACACCTTC. Amino acid sequence: CSVAGTVYGYTF.

The V and J genes are TRBV29-1 and TRBJ2-3; TRBD2 might be the D (6 bases). CDR1 and CDR2 (germline): SQVTM, ANQGSEA. The CDR3 spans 14 residues. The V end lost 7 bases, the J end lost 2 bases, and 16 bases lay between the germline ends. This CDR3 reads CSAPRRGTTDTQYF. CDR3 bases: TGCAGCGCCCCCCGACGGGGGACCACAGATACGCAGTATTTT.

This clonotype has a count of ten or more. This rearrangement joins TRBV7-6 to TRBJ2-1, with D maybe TRBD2 (6 bases). This CDR3 spans 15 amino acids. With 0 bases removed from V and 3 bases from J, the gap between germline ends came to 9 bases. Germline V gives CDR1 SGHVS, CDR2 FNYEAQ. The DNA of the CDR3 is TGTGCCAGCAGCTTAGCGGCGGGGCTCTACAATGAGCAGTTCTTC. Protein sequence: CASSLAAGLYNEQFF. Full variable domain (remainder filled in from reference TRBV7-6 and TRBJ2-1): GAGVSQSPRYKVTKRGQDVALRCDPISGHVSLYWYRQALGQGPEFLTYFNYEAQQDKSGLPNDRFSAERPEGSISTLTIQRTEQRDSAMYRCASSLAAGLYNEQFFGPGTRLTVL.

This clonotype was seen more than once but under ten times. V usage is TRBV3-1 and J usage is TRBJ1-2, with 9 bases that match TRBD1. The junction had 7 bases not matched to a gene; V was cut back by 4 bases and J by 4 bases. Germline CDR1 LGHDT, CDR2 YNNKEL (reference sequence). CDR3 length: 15 residues. DNA of the CDR3: TGTGCCAGCAGCCCTATGGACAGGGGACGCTATGGCTACACCTTC. This sequence encodes CASSPMDRGRYGYTF.

This clonotype was picked up one time. This chain connects TRBV19 to TRBJ1-2; D might be TRBD1 (6 bases). V dropped 7 bases and J dropped 4 bases, with 19 bases sitting between them. CDR3 size: 15 residues. Per the germline V gene, CDR1 is LNHDA and CDR2 is SQIVND (reference sequence). The CDR3 is CASMWGATGTYGYTF. For the CDR3, the DNA is TGTGCCAGTATGTGGGGAGCAACAGGGACCTATGGCTACACCTTC.

This clonotype was seen ten or more times. Here the CDR3 DNA reads TGTGCCAGCAGATCCCGGGGGGCCTCCTACAATGAGCAGTTCTTC. Its translation is CASRSRGASYNEQFF. The chain employs TRBV7-8 and TRBJ2-1, with a tentative D call TRBD2 (7 bases). Trimming cost V 6 bases and J 0 bases, with 12 bases left between them. CDR3 length: 15 residues. CDR1 is SGHVS and CDR2 is FQNEAQ in the germline V gene.

This clonotype was detected a few times. The chain has TRBV15 and TRBJ2-7, with 8 bases fitting TRBD1. This CDR3 is 17 amino acids long. V lost 0 bases and J lost 0; bases outside the gene matches: 7. Germline lookup yields CDR1 LNHNV and CDR2 YYDKDF (reference sequence). CDR3 residues: CATSRDPTGEDSYEQYF. DNA of the CDR3: TGTGCCACCAGCAGAGATCCGACAGGGGAGGACTCCTACGAGCAGTACTTC.

This clonotype was seen a few times. The gene calls are TRBV9 and TRBJ1-3; D gene uncertain. Germline assignment: CDR1 SGDLS and CDR2 YYNGEE. The CDR3 runs to 12 residues. Trimming took 4 bases from V and 4 from J, leaving 6 bases between them. The CDR3 loop reads CASSPPGNTIYF. For the CDR3, the DNA is TGTGCCAGCAGCCCCCCCGGAAACACCATATATTTT.

The table lists this clonotype with a few counts. This sequence joins TRBV9 and TRBJ2-5; possibly TRBD1 or TRBD2 for D (5 bases each). V was pared by 4 bases and J by 5 bases, with 18 bases between. The CDR3 spans 15 residues. CDR1 SGDLS and CDR2 YYNGEE come from the germline V gene. In DNA, the CDR3 is TGTGCCAGCAGCTTCTCCCTGGGGGTTAGGGAGACCCAGTACTTC. It translates to CASSFSLGVRETQYF.

This clonotype was observed a handful of times. The chain uses TRBV29-1 and TRBJ2-7, with D tentatively TRBD1 or TRBD2 (5 bases each). This CDR3 is built from 13 residues. Trimming left V 4 bases short and J 6 bases short, with 16 bases between. Germline lookup yields CDR1 SQVTM and CDR2 ANQGSEA. The CDR3 loop reads CSVVGQGESEQYF. DNA for the CDR3: TGCAGCGTTGTAGGCCAGGGAGAGTCCGAGCAGTACTTC.

The chain links TRBV4-3 to TRBJ2-6, with TRBD1 identical over 10 bases. V lost 4 bases to trimming and J lost 0 bases; unmatched junction nucleotides: 0. Germline CDR1 LGHNA, CDR2 YSLEER. This CDR3 contains 16 residues. For the CDR3, the DNA is TGCGCCAGCAGCCGGACAGGGGGCTCTGGGGCCAACGTCCTGACTTTC. Amino acids: CASSRTGGSGANVLTF.